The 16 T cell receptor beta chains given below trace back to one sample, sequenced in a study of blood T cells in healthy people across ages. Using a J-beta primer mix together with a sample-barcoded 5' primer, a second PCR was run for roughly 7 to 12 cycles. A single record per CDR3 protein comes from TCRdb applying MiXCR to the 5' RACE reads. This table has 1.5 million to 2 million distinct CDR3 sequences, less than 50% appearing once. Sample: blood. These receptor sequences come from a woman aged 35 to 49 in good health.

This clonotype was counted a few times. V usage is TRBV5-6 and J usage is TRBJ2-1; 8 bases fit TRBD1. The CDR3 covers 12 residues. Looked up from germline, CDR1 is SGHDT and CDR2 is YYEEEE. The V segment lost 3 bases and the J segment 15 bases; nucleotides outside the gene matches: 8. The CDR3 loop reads CASSSEDRGPFF. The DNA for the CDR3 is TGTGCCAGCAGCTCGGAAGACAGGGGTCCGTTCTTC.

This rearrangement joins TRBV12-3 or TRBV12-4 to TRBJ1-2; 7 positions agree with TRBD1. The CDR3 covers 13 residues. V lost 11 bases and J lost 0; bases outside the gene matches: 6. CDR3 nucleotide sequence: TGTGCCGGGGGGGACAGCGCTAACTATGGCTACACCTTC. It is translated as CAGGDSANYGYTF.

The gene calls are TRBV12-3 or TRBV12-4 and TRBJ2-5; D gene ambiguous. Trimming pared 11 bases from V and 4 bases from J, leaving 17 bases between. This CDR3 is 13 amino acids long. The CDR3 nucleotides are TGTGCCCGACCGCGCCGGTCTGGAGAGACCCAGTACTTC. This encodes CARPRRSGETQYF.

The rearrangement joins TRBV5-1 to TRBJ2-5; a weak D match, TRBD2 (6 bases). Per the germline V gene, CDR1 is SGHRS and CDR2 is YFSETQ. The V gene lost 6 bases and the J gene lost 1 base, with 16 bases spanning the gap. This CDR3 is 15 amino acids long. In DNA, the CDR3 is TGCGCCAGCAAGAGGAGTGGGGGAGGCCAAGAGACCCAGTACTTC. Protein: CASKRSGGGQETQYF.

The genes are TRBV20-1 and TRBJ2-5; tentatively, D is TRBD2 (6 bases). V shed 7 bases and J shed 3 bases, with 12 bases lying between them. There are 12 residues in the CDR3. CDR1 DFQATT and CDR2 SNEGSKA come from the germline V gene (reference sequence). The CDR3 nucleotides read TGCAGTGGGGGACTTTCTAAAGAGACCCAGTACTTC. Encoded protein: CSGGLSKETQYF.

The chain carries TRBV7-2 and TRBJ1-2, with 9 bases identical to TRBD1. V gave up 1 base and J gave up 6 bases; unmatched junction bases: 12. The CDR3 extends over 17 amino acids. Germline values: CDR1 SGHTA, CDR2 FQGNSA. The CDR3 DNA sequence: TGTGCCAGCAGCTTAGAGGGGACAGGGTGGGTAATTCATGGCTACACCTTC. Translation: CASSLEGTGWVIHGYTF.

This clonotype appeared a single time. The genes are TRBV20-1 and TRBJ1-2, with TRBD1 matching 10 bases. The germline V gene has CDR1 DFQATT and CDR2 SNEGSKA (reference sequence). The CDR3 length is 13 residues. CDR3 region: CRLRTGGPYGYTF. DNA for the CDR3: TGCAGGCTTCGGACAGGGGGGCCCTATGGCTACACCTTC.

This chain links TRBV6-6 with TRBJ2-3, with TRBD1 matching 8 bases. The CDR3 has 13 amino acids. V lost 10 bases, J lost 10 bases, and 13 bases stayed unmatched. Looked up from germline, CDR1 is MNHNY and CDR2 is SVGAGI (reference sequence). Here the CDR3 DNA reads TGTGCCACACGACAGGGGTCTACCGATGCGCAGTATTTT. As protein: CATRQGSTDAQYF.

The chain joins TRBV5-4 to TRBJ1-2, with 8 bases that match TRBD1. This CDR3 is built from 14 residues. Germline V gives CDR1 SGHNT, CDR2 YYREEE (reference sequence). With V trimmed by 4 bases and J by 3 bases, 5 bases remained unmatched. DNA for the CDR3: TGTGCCAGCAGCGTACCGGGACAGGACTATGGCTACACCTTC. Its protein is CASSVPGQDYGYTF.

The chain's CDR3 is CASSRTPTQYEQYF. In nucleotides, the CDR3 is TGTGCCAGCAGTCGGACGCCCACCCAATACGAGCAGTACTTC. This chain connects TRBV21-1 to TRBJ2-7; TRBD1 was called by the table and not checked on the DNA. TRBV21-1 is designated a pseudogene. The CDR3 runs 14 residues.

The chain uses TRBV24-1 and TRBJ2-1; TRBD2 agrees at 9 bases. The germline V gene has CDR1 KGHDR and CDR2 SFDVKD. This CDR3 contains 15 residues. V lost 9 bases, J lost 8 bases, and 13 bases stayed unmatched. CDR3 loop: CATRRREGRDHEQFF. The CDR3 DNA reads TGTGCCACCCGTCGGCGGGAGGGCAGGGACCATGAGCAGTTCTTC.

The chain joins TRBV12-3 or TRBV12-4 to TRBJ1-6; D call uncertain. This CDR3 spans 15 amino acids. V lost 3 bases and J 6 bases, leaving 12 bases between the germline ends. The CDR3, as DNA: TGTGCCAGCAGTTTGACCGGGCTACTTAATTCACCCCTCCACTTT. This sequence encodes CASSLTGLLNSPLHF.

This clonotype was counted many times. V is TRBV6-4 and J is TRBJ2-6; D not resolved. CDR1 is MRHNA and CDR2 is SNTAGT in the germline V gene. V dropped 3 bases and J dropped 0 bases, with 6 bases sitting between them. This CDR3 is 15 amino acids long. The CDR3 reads CASSEGSSGANVLTF. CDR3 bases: TGTGCCAGCAGTGAGGGTAGCTCTGGGGCCAACGTCCTGACTTTC.

The CDR3 sequence: CASRPGQMIYEQYF. The CDR3 region has the DNA TGTGCCAGCAGACCGGGACAGATGATTTACGAGCAGTACTTC. The chain links TRBV6-5 to TRBJ2-7, with 7 positions matching TRBD1. There are 14 residues in the CDR3. The germline gives CDR1 MNHEY, CDR2 SVGAGI. The J segment lost 4 bases and the V segment lost 6 bases, leaving 9 bases of the junction unmatched.

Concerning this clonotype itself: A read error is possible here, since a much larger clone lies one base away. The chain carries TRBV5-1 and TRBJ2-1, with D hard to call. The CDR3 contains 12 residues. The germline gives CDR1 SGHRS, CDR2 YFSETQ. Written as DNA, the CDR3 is TGCGCCAGCAGGGCCTCCTACGATGAGCAGTTCTTC. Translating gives CASRASYDEQFF.

The CDR3 nucleotides are TGTGCCAGCATGGGGACTCATACGCAGTATTTT. Translating it yields CASMGTHTQYF. The chain carries TRBV2 and TRBJ2-3; D may be TRBD2 (6 bases). V was trimmed by 7 bases and J by 7 bases, leaving 9 bases between them. This CDR3 comprises 11 residues. Germline values: CDR1 SNHLY, CDR2 FYNNEI.